Given below is one T cell receptor beta chain in context. Its antigen is not identified. This sample was taken from a study of T-cell reconstitution after alpha-beta-depleted transplantation in children. General study points: Newly produced T cells mostly accounted for T-cell counts and diversity one year post-transplant. Recipient T cells and thymic progenitors that survived gave rise to the high TCRbeta diversity observed at day 60 in some patients. Reportedly, roughly two months post-transplant, alpha-beta T cells arose from several hundred expanded graft clones.

The CDR3 is 18 residues long. J lost 6 bases, V lost 0 bases, and 12 bases had no gene match. CDR1 and CDR2 (germline): LGHNA, YNFKEQ. The TCRbeta library incorporated unique molecular identifiers. Using its own MiXCR run on the PCR reads, TCRdb lists one record per CDR3 protein. Of hundreds of thousands of distinct CDR3 sequences detected, roughly 13% appear once; the ten largest clones hold about 2.2%. The sequencing here drew on PBMCs, mostly from graft donor cells, taken 360 days after TCRalphabeta/CD19-depleted stem cell transplant. This chain links TRBV4-2 with TRBJ1-4; 8 bases line up with TRBD1. The source is a male patient between 5 and 17 years old who had a stem cell transplant for acute myeloid leukemia, so the T cells may come from the graft donor. Here the CDR3 DNA reads TGTGCCAGCAGCCAAGAAGCAGGGGGCGGACGATTTGATGAAAAACTGTTTTTT. This codes for CASSQEAGGGRFDEKLFF.